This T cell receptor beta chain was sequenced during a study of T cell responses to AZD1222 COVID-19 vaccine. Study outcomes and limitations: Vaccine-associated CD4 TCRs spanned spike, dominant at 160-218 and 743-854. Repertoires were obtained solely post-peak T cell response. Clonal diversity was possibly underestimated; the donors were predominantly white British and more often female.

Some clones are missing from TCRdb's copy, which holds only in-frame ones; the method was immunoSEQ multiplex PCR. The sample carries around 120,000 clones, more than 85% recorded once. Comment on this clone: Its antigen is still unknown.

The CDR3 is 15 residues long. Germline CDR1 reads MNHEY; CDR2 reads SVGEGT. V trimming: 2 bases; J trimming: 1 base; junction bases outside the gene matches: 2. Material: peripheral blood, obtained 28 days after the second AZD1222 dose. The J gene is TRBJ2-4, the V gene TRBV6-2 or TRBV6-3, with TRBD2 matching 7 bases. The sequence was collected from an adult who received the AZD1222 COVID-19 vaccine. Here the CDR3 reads CASSYMGGAKNIQYF. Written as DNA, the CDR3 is TGTGCCAGCAGTTACATGGGGGGGGCCAAAAACATTCAGTACTTC.